This T cell receptor (beta chain) appears in the sequencing data of a study of T cell responses to AZD1222 COVID-19 vaccine. Study observations and caveats: Seropositive status at baseline applied to only a handful of AZD1222 recipients. Two AZD1222 doses significantly raised spike-specific TCR breadth and depth over controls.

Produced via immunoSEQ multiplex PCR; TCRdb's table is partial and in-frame only. Seen here are roughly 110,000 clones, roughly 90% observed once, and the top ten hold approximately 7%. Details on this clone: Its antigen remains unknown.

This specimen consisted of peripheral blood, obtained on day 0 of AZD1222 vaccination. This TCR was recovered from an adult in good health.

CDR3 DNA sequence: TGTGCCAGCAGTATCCGGGTGTGGACTGAAGCTTTCTTT. It encodes CASSIRVWTEAFF. The rearrangement links TRBV6-2 or TRBV6-3 to TRBJ1-1; D call uncertain. V was clipped by 5 bases and J by 5 bases, with 12 bases between them. Looked up from germline, CDR1 is MNHEY and CDR2 is SVGEGT. This CDR3 is 13 amino acids long.